The T cell receptor (beta chain) described here comes from a study of OX40 agonist ivuxolimab in advanced cancers. Looking at the study overall: At doses from 0.01 to 10 mg/kg, patients were given intravenous ivuxolimab every 2 weeks. Partial responses occurred in Three dose-escalation patients, one with hepatocellular carcinoma and two with cutaneous melanoma. Notes on the study in general: More expanded clones were found, on average, in CD8+ than in CD4+ T cells.

Worth noting for this clone: Its antigen is unidentified. This may come from a read error, since a much larger clone is one base off.

Libraries were prepared by immunoSEQ multiplex PCR; TCRdb keeps only in-frame clonotypes and omits some of them. The sample contains approximately 40,000 clones, around 82% of which appear only once. The ends were cut back, 3 bases at V and 12 bases at J, with 14 bases in the middle. Germline V gene lookup returns CDR1 DFQATT and CDR2 SNEGSKA (reference sequence). The CDR3 extends over 11 amino acids. The chain links TRBV20-1 to TRBJ1-2; possibly TRBD1 for D (6 bases). This sequence was found in an adult with an advanced solid tumor such as melanoma, head and neck, liver or kidney cancer. Here the sequenced sample was CD4+ or CD8+ T cells sorted from blood, taken in a trial of the OX40 agonist ivuxolimab. CDR3 nucleotides: TGCAGTGCTAGGCTCGTCAGGGGCCACACCTTC. Amino acids: CSARLVRGHTF.